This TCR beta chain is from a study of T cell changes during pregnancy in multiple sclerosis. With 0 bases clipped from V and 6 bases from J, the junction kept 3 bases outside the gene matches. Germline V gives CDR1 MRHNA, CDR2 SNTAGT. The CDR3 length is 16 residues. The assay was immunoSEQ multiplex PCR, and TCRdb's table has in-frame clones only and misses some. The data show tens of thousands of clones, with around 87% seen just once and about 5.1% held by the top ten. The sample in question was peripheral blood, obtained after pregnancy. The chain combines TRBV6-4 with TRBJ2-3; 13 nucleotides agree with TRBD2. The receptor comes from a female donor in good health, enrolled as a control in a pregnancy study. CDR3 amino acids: CASSDSLAGGPDTQYF. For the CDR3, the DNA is TGTGCCAGCAGTGACTCACTAGCGGGGGGGCCTGATACGCAGTATTTT.